This T cell receptor (beta chain) comes out of a study of CD8+ T cells in alopecia areata. Study-wide background: Treated patients swallowed 5 to 10 mg of oral tofacitinib twice daily. Overall study results and limits: For lesional scalp, especially alopecia totalis/universalis, clonality was higher than in normal scalp. Scalp samples also yield sequences from resident alphabeta T cells of normal skin.

The authors sorted CD4+ and CD8+ T cells from PBMCs. Following RNA extraction, reverse transcription yielded cDNA that acted as the sequencing template. This table comes from immunoSEQ multiplex PCR, and its TCRdb copy is limited to in-frame clones, with some not included. The table records 200,000 to 250,000 clones, 50% to 70% of them present only once. CDR1 and CDR2 (germline): SGHTS, YDEGEE. This CDR3 has 15 amino acids. After removal of 0 bases from V and 0 bases from J, the junction contained 0 bases not matched to a gene. As for this clone: As yet, its antigen is unknown.

The rearrangement links TRBV5-8 to TRBJ2-1; TRBD1 agrees at 7 bases. The starting material was CD4+ T cells sorted from blood, obtained at week 0. The sequence came from a human donor with alopecia areata. CDR3 residues: CASSLDRGSYNEQFF. Written as DNA, the CDR3 is TGTGCCAGCAGCTTGGACAGGGGCTCCTACAATGAGCAGTTCTTC.